This TCR beta chain comes out of a study of blood T cell repertoires in COVID-19. Study context: Samples of COVID-19 (acute and convalescent) were obtained from the United States, Italy and Spain.

V was trimmed by 6 bases and J by 2 bases, leaving 23 bases between them. CDR1 is SGHDT, CDR2 YYEEEE, per germline. The CDR3 has 17 amino acids. Seattle patients were enrolled during active infection and followed longitudinally. This table comes from immunoSEQ multiplex PCR, and its TCRdb copy is limited to in-frame clones, with some not included. This table has roughly 410,000 clones, 70% to 90% appearing once. The specimen sequenced was peripheral blood. The TCR originated in an older woman with COVID-19, enrolled during active disease. V and J are TRBV5-6 and TRBJ1-1; tentatively, D is TRBD1 (5 bases). Here the CDR3 reads CASTRRYPTGPNTEAFF. The CDR3 coding sequence is TGTGCCAGCACCAGGCGATATCCAACAGGTCCCAACACTGAAGCTTTCTTT.